These 32 T cell receptor beta chains originate from one sample sequenced in a study of T cells after yellow fever vaccination. TCRdb processed the 5' RACE reads anew with MiXCR; each CDR3 protein has one entry. The sample consists of 20,000 to 25,000 distinct CDR3 sequences, 5.2% of them appearing once. Specimen: PBMCs, either bulk or a sorted T-cell subset (CD4+, CD8+, memory, or dextramer-sorted; not recorded which), collected about 41 days after the first yellow fever vaccination. These receptors were taken from a man in his late teens or twenties who received the YFV17D yellow fever vaccine.

This clonotype was detected ten times or more. The CDR3 region is CASSISRRDQPQHF. The CDR3 coding sequence is TGTGCCAGTAGTATCTCCAGGAGGGATCAGCCCCAGCATTTT. The chain is built from TRBV19 and TRBJ1-5, with D hard to call. CDR3 length: 14 amino acids. Germline V gene data show CDR1 as LNHDA and CDR2 as SQIVND (reference sequence). Trimming pared 3 bases from V and 5 bases from J, leaving 11 bases between. The entire variable domain, with the rest obtained from reference TRBV19 and TRBJ1-5, is as follows: DGGITQSPKYLFRKEGQNVTLSCEQNLNHDAMYWYRQDPGQGLRLIYYSQIVNDFQKGDIAEGYSVSREKKESFPLTVTSAQKNPTAFYLCASSISRRDQPQHFGDGTRLSIL.

This clonotype showed up many times. The gene calls are TRBV3-1 and TRBJ1-2; D ambiguous. This CDR3 comprises 13 residues. CDR1 LGHDT and CDR2 YNNKEL come from the germline V gene (reference sequence). The V end was cut by 1 base, the J end by 8 bases, with 11 bases between. The CDR3 DNA reads as TGTGCCAGCAGCCAAGCAGCCCCGGGAGGCTACACCTTC. Translation gives CASSQAAPGGYTF.

This clonotype appeared many times. The chain couples TRBV12-3 or TRBV12-4 to TRBJ1-1; D may be TRBD1 (6 bases). The CDR3 spans 12 residues. Trimming left V 8 bases short and J 3 bases short, with 10 bases between. CDR3 protein: CASSDRYTEAFF. CDR3 nucleotides: TGTGCCAGCTCAGACAGGTACACTGAAGCTTTCTTT.

This clonotype was seen repeatedly, ten times or more. This chain connects TRBV20-1 to TRBJ2-7, with 7 nucleotides matching TRBD2. Germline values: CDR1 DFQATT, CDR2 SNEGSKA (reference sequence). The length of the CDR3 is 12 residues. V trimming: 6 bases; J trimming: 4 bases; junction bases outside the gene matches: 6. The CDR3 DNA is TGCAGTGCGGGGAGGGTTGGGTACGAGCAGTACTTC. It yields the protein CSAGRVGYEQYF.

This clonotype was detected ten times or more. The CDR3 protein is CASSQARPGRASGANVLTF. The CDR3 nucleotides read TGTGCCAGCAGCCAGGCTAGACCTGGTCGGGCCTCTGGGGCCAACGTCCTGACTTTC. This rearrangement joins TRBV4-2 to TRBJ2-6; no definite D call. Per germline, CDR1 LGHNA and CDR2 YNFKEQ. The V and J ends lost 3 bases and 0 bases respectively, with 18 bases between them. The CDR3 runs to 19 residues.

This clonotype occurred many times. J is TRBJ1-2 and V is TRBV10-3, with D possibly being TRBD1 (6 bases). This CDR3 spans 16 amino acids. Germline V lookup: CDR1 ENHRY, CDR2 SYGVKD. V lost 2 bases to trimming and J lost 6 bases, with 19 bases between them. CDR3 loop: CAISERTGGTPHGYTF. The CDR3 region has the DNA TGTGCCATCAGTGAGAGGACGGGGGGCACTCCACATGGCTACACCTTC.

This clonotype was detected many times. This chain connects TRBV4-2 to TRBJ2-2; tentatively, D is TRBD2 (6 bases). The CDR3 length is 15 residues. V dropped 1 base and J dropped 1 base, with 7 bases sitting between them. Germline-derived CDR1 and CDR2 are LGHNA and YNFKEQ. The CDR3 nucleotides read TGTGCCAGCAGCCAAGTGGAGGGGAACACCGGGGAGCTGTTTTTT. This gives the protein CASSQVEGNTGELFF.

Ten or more counts support this clonotype. The CDR3 region has the DNA TGTGCCACCAGCAGAGATGGGGGGATCGGGGAGCTGTTTTTT. Translated: CATSRDGGIGELFF. The chain couples TRBV15 to TRBJ2-2, with TRBD2 as a possible D gene (6 bases). The CDR3 is made up of 14 amino acids. Germline V CDR1 and CDR2: LNHNV, YYDKDF (reference sequence). V shed 0 bases and J shed 7 bases, with 9 bases lying between them.

This clonotype has a count of ten or more. The genes are TRBV7-6 and TRBJ2-3, with D possibly called TRBD1 or TRBD2 (5 bases each). Trimming left V 1 base short and J 5 bases short, with 10 bases between. This CDR3 has 14 residues. Per germline, CDR1 SGHVS and CDR2 FNYEAQ. The CDR3 protein is CASSLGREIDTQYF. The CDR3, as DNA: TGTGCCAGCAGCTTAGGCAGGGAGATAGATACGCAGTATTTT.

About this clonotype itself: Given a much more abundant clone one base away, this may be a read error. This sequence joins TRBV7-6 and TRBJ2-2; D is undetermined. Germline lookup yields CDR1 SGHVS and CDR2 FNYEAQ. Between the trimmed V and J ends, which lost 4 bases and 6 bases, there was a span of 12 bases. The CDR3 runs to 14 residues. CDR3: CASSSGPNAGELFF. The CDR3 DNA reads TGTGCCAGCAGCTCAGGACCAAACGCCGGGGAGCTGTTTTTT.

This clonotype was seen many times. The chain joins TRBV29-1 to TRBJ2-3; 7 bases align to TRBD2. CDR1 is SQVTM, CDR2 ANQGSEA, per germline. The CDR3 consists of 14 residues. With V trimmed by 6 bases and J by 5 bases, 11 bases remained unmatched. Here the CDR3 reads CSVERAGSGDTQYF. The CDR3 region has the DNA TGCAGCGTCGAGAGAGCGGGGTCCGGAGATACGCAGTATTTT.

Ten or more counts support this clonotype. The rearrangement uses TRBV19 and TRBJ2-1; D unclear. This CDR3 is 15 amino acids long. Germline CDR1 is LNHDA and CDR2 is SQIVND (reference sequence). V was pared by 5 bases and J by 3 bases, with 14 bases between. This CDR3 reads CASSFAELVYNEQFF. In DNA form, the CDR3 reads TGTGCCAGTAGTTTTGCGGAACTCGTCTACAATGAGCAGTTCTTC.

This clonotype is labeled as medium-sized. CDR3: CSALLAGGLSHEQFF. The CDR3 DNA reads as TGCAGTGCTCTCCTAGCGGGGGGACTAAGTCATGAGCAGTTCTTC. The chain is built from TRBV20-1 and TRBJ2-1, with 11 bases lining up with TRBD2. The CDR3 is 15 amino acids. Germline CDR1 DFQATT, CDR2 SNEGSKA (reference sequence). V dropped 5 bases and J dropped 8; count of bases not matched to a gene: 11.

This clonotype was seen ten or more times. V usage is TRBV30 and J usage is TRBJ1-1; D possibly corresponds to TRBD1 (6 bases). This CDR3 region has 14 residues. Germline V gene data show CDR1 as GTSNPN and CDR2 as SVGIG (reference sequence). The V and J ends lost 4 bases and 0 bases respectively, with 12 bases between them. The CDR3 sequence: CAWIRDNLNTEAFF. The CDR3 DNA follows: TGTGCCTGGATCCGGGACAACCTGAACACTGAAGCTTTCTTT.

This clonotype occurred many times. The J gene is TRBJ1-1, the V gene TRBV30; D is unclear. This CDR3 has 11 amino acids. The germline V gene has CDR1 GTSNPN and CDR2 SVGIG (reference sequence). Trimming took off 4 bases at V and 7 bases at J, with 10 bases between the two ends. The CDR3 coding sequence is TGTGCCTGGATGCGCACAAATGAAGCTTTCTTT. Protein sequence: CAWMRTNEAFF.

In its sample, this clonotype was seen many times. The gene calls are TRBV9 and TRBJ2-7, with D unclear. This CDR3 is 14 amino acids long. Germline lookup yields CDR1 SGDLS and CDR2 YYNGEE. Trimming pared 4 bases from V and 7 bases from J, leaving 18 bases between. CDR3 nucleotides: TGTGCCAGCAGCTACTCCCCCTCCCCCGGGGAGCAGTACTTC. Translating gives CASSYSPSPGEQYF.

There are many counts of this clonotype. The chain links TRBV29-1 to TRBJ1-2, with D possibly being TRBD1 (5 bases). The CDR3 is made up of 13 amino acids. V was trimmed by 8 bases and J by 5 bases, leaving 18 bases between them. The germline gives CDR1 SQVTM, CDR2 ANQGSEA. The CDR3 DNA sequence: TGCAGCACCGTCCAGGGTGTGGGTTATGGCTACACCTTC. Its translation is CSTVQGVGYGYTF.

The sample holds many counts of this clonotype. V usage is TRBV25-1 and J usage is TRBJ2-3; D is uncertain. V was trimmed by 6 bases and J by 2 bases, leaving 12 bases between them. The germline V gene encodes CDR1 MGHDK and CDR2 SYGVNS. The CDR3 covers 14 residues. The CDR3 sequence: CASRPQVPTDTQYF. CDR3 DNA sequence: TGTGCCAGCAGGCCCCAGGTCCCCACAGATACGCAGTATTTT.

There are many counts of this clonotype. The chain links TRBV9 to TRBJ2-2, with D hard to call. This CDR3 has 14 residues. V shed 0 bases and J shed 0 bases, with 3 bases lying between them. The germline V gene has CDR1 SGDLS and CDR2 YYNGEE. The chain's CDR3 is CASSVGTNTGELFF. As DNA, the CDR3 is TGTGCCAGCAGCGTAGGGACGAACACCGGGGAGCTGTTTTTT.

This clonotype was seen many times. The V and J genes are TRBV7-9 and TRBJ2-5; D gene ambiguous. The CDR3 has 13 residues. CDR1 and CDR2 (germline): SEHNR, FQNEAQ (reference sequence). V was shortened by 6 bases and J by 3 bases, with 11 bases between the two germline ends. CDR3 DNA: TGTGCCAGCAGGAAGGGCTCGGAAGAGACCCAGTACTTC. It specifies CASRKGSEETQYF.

This chain links TRBV29-1 with TRBJ2-3, with TRBD2 matching 7 bases. The CDR3 is 13 amino acids. With 3 bases clipped from V and 1 base from J, the junction kept 1 base outside the gene matches. CDR1 and CDR2 (germline): SQVTM, ANQGSEA. The CDR3 DNA sequence: TGCAGCGTTGACCGGGGGGGCACAGATACGCAGTATTTT. Translated, it gives CSVDRGGTDTQYF.

The chain has TRBV20-1 and TRBJ2-1, with no clear D. Germline V gene data show CDR1 as DFQATT and CDR2 as SNEGSKA (reference sequence). V was clipped by 0 bases and J by 6 bases, with 9 bases between them. The CDR3 spans 13 residues. Here the CDR3 DNA reads TGCAGTGCTAGAGACGTACAGTTCAATGAGCAGTTCTTC. It is translated as CSARDVQFNEQFF.

This clonotype was recorded at least ten times. The chain joins TRBV4-3 to TRBJ2-3; 11 nucleotides agree with TRBD1. Germline CDR1 LGHNA, CDR2 YSLEER. Germline trimming cut 0 bases from V and 6 bases from J; bases unmatched to any gene: 5. CDR3 length equals 16 residues. The CDR3 loop reads CASSQDRTGGADTQYF. CDR3 bases: TGCGCCAGCAGCCAAGATCGGACAGGGGGCGCGGATACGCAGTATTTT.

About this clonotype itself: No DNA is shown, since the ends of the CDR3 on it are uncertain; the CDR3 is the one TCRdb lists. This chain connects TRBV20-1 to TRBJ2-6; the table assigns TRBD1, which was not confirmed against the DNA. Ends included, the CDR3 has 16 residues. The V gene's germline CDR1 is DFQATT and CDR2 SNEGSKA (reference sequence). CDR3 residues: CCAWGQFRSGANVLTF.

The table lists this clonotype with many counts. This chain uses TRBV4-1 with TRBJ2-1, with D tentatively TRBD1 (6 bases). The length of the CDR3 is 14 residues. CDR1 is MGHRA and CDR2 is YSYEKL in the germline V gene. V was shortened by 3 bases and J by 7 bases, with 13 bases between the two germline ends. CDR3 nucleotides: TGCGCCAGCAGCCAGGGGCAGGGGATGAATGAGCAGTTCTTC. Translation gives CASSQGQGMNEQFF.

This clonotype was observed at least ten times. The chain employs TRBV12-3 or TRBV12-4 and TRBJ1-6; 10 bases are shared with TRBD1. This CDR3 spans 15 amino acids. The V and J ends lost 6 bases and 8 bases, in that order; junction bases with no gene match: 7. The CDR3 DNA is TGTGCCAGCAGACCATTCGGGACAGGGGATTCACCCCTCCACTTT. This codes for CASRPFGTGDSPLHF.

This clonotype was picked up many times. This sequence joins TRBV10-3 and TRBJ1-5; D gene unclear. With 0 bases removed from V and 7 bases from J, the gap between germline ends came to 7 bases. This CDR3 spans 13 amino acids. Germline assignment: CDR1 ENHRY and CDR2 SYGVKD. For the CDR3, the DNA is TGTGCCATCAGTGAGTCGAACACACAGCCCCAGCATTTT. This sequence encodes CAISESNTQPQHF.

This clonotype was picked up many times. The J gene is TRBJ1-4, the V gene TRBV18; 7 bases align to TRBD1. The germline V gene encodes CDR1 KGHSH and CDR2 LQKENI. CDR3 length: 14 amino acids. J lost 7 bases, V lost 5 bases, and 7 bases had no gene match. For the CDR3, the DNA is TGTGCCAGCTCAAGAGGACAGGATTCTGAAAAACTGTTTTTT. Protein: CASSRGQDSEKLFF.

In this sample, this clonotype turned up many times. The genes are TRBV12-3 or TRBV12-4 and TRBJ1-4, with 8 positions matching TRBD1. J lost 7 bases, V lost 5 bases, and 6 bases had no gene match. CDR3 length: 14 amino acids. The CDR3 reads CASSTRGLVEKLFF. CDR3 sequence (DNA): TGTGCCAGCAGTACCAGGGGGCTAGTTGAAAAACTGTTTTTT.

This clonotype was seen many times. V is TRBV2 and J is TRBJ1-6, with TRBD1 as a possible D gene (6 bases). Germline CDR1 and CDR2: SNHLY and FYNNEI. The CDR3 extends over 15 amino acids. Trimming removed 6 bases from V and 9 bases from J, with 18 bases in between. CDR3 sequence: CASRDYRDRGSPLHF. CDR3 in DNA: TGTGCCAGCAGGGACTACAGGGACCGGGGTTCACCCCTCCACTTT.

By its share, this clonotype is medium-sized. V usage is TRBV2 and J usage is TRBJ2-5; D unclear. The CDR3 covers 12 residues. Germline CDR1 reads SNHLY; CDR2 reads FYNNEI. Deletions cut 10 bases from V and 4 bases from J, with 13 bases between. This CDR3 is CATQDAGETQYF. Here the CDR3 DNA reads TGTGCCACCCAGGATGCTGGAGAGACCCAGTACTTC.

This clonotype was seen ten or more times. In DNA, the CDR3 is TGTGCCAGCAGCCAAGTGCGCCGGGGATCCCGTGAAAATTCACCCCTCCACTTT. This encodes CASSQVRRGSRENSPLHF. The V gene is TRBV14, the J gene TRBJ1-6; D gene uncertain. Germline V gene data show CDR1 as SGHDN and CDR2 as FVKESK. This CDR3 is 18 amino acids long. V was cut by 1 base and J by 7 bases, with 20 bases left in between.